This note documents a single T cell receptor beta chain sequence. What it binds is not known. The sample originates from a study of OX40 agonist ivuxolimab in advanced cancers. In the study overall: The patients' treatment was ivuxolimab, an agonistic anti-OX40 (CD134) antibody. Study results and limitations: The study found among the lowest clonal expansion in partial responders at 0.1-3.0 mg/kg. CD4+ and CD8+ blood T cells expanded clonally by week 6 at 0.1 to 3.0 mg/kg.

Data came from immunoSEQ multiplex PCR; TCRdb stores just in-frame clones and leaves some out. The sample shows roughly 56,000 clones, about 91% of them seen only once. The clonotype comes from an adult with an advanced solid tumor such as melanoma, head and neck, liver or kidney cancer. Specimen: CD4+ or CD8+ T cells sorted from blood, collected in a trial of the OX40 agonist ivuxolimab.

The CDR3 region is CATSRDPDGGSWETQYF. The DNA of the CDR3 is TGTGCCACCAGCAGAGATCCCGATGGGGGGTCGTGGGAGACCCAGTACTTC. V is TRBV15 and J is TRBJ2-5; tentative D call: TRBD2 (6 bases). Germline CDR1 reads LNHNV; CDR2 reads YYDKDF (reference sequence). Trimming stripped 0 bases from V and 5 bases from J, with 19 bases between. This CDR3 region has 17 residues.